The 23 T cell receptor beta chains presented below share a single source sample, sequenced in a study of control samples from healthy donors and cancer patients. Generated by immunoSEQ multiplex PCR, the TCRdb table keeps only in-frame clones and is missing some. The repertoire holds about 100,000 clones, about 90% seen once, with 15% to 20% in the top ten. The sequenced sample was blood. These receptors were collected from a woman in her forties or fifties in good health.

This CDR3 reads CASSYGSRTDTQYF. The DNA for the CDR3 is TGTGCCAGCAGTTACGGTAGCCGCACAGATACGCAGTATTTT. The chain has TRBV6-5 and TRBJ2-3; no reliable D call. The CDR3 totals 14 residues. Germline lookup yields CDR1 MNHEY and CDR2 SVGAGI. Trimming stripped 2 bases from V and 1 base from J, with 7 bases between.

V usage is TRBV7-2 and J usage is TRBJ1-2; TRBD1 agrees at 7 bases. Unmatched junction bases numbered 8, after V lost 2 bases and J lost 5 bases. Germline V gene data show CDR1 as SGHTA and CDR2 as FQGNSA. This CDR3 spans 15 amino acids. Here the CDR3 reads CASSLTRDSSYGYTF. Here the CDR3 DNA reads TGTGCCAGCAGCTTAACCCGGGACAGCAGTTATGGCTACACCTTC.

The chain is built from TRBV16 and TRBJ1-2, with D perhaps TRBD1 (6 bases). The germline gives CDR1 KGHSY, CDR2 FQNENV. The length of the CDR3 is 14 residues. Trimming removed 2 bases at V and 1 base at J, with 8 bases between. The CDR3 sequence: CASSQHRVNYGYTF. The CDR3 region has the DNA TGTGCCAGCAGCCAACACAGGGTTAACTATGGCTACACCTTC. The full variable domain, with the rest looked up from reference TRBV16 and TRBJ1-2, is GEEVAQTPKHLVRGEGQKAKLYCAPIKGHSYVFWYQQVLKNEFKFLISFQNENVFDETGMPKERFSAKCLPNSPCSLEIQATKLEDSAVYFCASSQHRVNYGYTFGSGTRLTVV.

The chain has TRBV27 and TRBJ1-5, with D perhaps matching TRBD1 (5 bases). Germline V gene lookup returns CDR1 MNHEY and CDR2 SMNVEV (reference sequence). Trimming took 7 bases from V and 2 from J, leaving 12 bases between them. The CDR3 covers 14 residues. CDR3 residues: CASTPQVGNQPQHF. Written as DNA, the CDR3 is TGTGCCAGCACCCCACAGGTGGGCAATCAGCCCCAGCATTTT.

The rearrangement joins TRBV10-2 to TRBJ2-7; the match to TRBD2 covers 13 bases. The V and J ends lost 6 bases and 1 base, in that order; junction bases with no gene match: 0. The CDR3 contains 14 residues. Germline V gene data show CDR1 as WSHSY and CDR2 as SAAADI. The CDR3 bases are TGCGCCAGCAGGGGACTAGCGGGATCCTACGAGCAGTACGTC. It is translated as CASRGLAGSYEQYV.

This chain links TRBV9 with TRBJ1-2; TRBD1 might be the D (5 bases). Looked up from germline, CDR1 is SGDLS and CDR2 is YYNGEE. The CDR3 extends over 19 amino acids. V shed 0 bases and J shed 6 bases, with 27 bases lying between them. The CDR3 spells CASSVEEGEVSAFRDGYTF. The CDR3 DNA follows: TGTGCCAGCAGCGTAGAGGAAGGGGAGGTGTCAGCCTTTAGGGATGGCTACACCTTC.

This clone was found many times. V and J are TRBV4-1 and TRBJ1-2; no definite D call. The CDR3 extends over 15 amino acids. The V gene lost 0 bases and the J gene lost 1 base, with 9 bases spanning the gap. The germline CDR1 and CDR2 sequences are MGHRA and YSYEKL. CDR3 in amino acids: CASSQDLGFNYGYTF. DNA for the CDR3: TGCGCCAGCAGCCAAGATTTAGGATTTAACTATGGCTACACCTTC.

CDR3: CATSRETFEKLFF. DNA for the CDR3: TGTGCCACCAGCAGAGAAACCTTTGAAAAACTGTTTTTT. The V gene is TRBV15, the J gene TRBJ1-4; no firm D call. The length of the CDR3 is 13 residues. Per germline, CDR1 LNHNV and CDR2 YYDKDF (reference sequence). The germline V and J ends were trimmed by 0 bases and 7 bases, with 6 bases remaining between them.

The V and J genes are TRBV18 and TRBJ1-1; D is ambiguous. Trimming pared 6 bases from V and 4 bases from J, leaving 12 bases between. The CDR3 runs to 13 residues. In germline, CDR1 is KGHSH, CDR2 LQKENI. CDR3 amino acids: CASSNDKGTEAFF. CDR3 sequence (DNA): TGTGCCAGCTCGAACGATAAAGGCACTGAAGCTTTCTTT.

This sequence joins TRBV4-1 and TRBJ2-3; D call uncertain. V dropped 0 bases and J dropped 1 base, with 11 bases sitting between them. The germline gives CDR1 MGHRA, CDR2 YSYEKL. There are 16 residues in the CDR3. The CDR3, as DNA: TGCGCCAGCAGCCAAGAGTCCAGCGATCGCACAGATACGCAGTATTTT. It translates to CASSQESSDRTDTQYF.

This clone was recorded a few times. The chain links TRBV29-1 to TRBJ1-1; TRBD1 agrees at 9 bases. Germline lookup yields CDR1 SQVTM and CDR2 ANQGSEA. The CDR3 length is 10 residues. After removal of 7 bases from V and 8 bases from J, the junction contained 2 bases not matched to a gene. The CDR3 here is CSAGTGEAFF. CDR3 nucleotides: TGCAGCGCCGGGACAGGGGAAGCTTTCTTT.

DNA for the CDR3: TGCGCCAGTGACCTTCCTCGGGAGAGCTCCTATAATTCACCCCTCCACTTT. This encodes CASDLPRESSYNSPLHF. V gene TRBV5-1 combines with J gene TRBJ1-6, with D hard to call. Trimming cost V 8 bases and J 0 bases, with 18 bases left between them. In germline, CDR1 is SGHRS, CDR2 YFSETQ. The CDR3 runs 17 residues.

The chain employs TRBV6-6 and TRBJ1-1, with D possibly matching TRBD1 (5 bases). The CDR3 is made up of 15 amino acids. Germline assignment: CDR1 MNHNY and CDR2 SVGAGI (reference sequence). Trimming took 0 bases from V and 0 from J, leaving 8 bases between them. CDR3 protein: CASSYSRDLNTEAFF. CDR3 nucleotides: TGTGCCAGCAGTTACTCCAGGGATTTGAACACTGAAGCTTTCTTT.

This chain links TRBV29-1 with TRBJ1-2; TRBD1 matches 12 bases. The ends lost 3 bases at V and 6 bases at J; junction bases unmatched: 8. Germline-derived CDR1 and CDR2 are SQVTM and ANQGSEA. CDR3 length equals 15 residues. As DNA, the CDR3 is TGCAGCGTTGAGGGGACAGGGGGCCCACTGCATGGCTACACCTTC. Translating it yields CSVEGTGGPLHGYTF.

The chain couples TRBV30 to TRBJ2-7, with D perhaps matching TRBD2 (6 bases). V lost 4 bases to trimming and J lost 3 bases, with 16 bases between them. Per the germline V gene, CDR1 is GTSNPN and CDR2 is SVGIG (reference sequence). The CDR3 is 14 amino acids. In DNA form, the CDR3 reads TGTGCCTGGACACGGGACTCTCGGCGCTACGAGCAGTACTTC. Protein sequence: CAWTRDSRRYEQYF.

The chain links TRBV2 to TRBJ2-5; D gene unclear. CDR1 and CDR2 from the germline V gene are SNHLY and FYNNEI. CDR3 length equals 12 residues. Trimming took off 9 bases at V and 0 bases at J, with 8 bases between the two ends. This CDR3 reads CASSAYQETQYF. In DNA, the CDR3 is TGTGCCAGTTCGGCTTACCAAGAGACCCAGTACTTC. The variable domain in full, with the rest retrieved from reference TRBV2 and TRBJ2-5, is EPEVTQTPSHQVTQMGQEVILRCVPISNHLYFYWYRQILGQKVEFLVSFYNNEISEKSEIFDDQFSVERPDGSNFTLKIRSTKLEDSAMYFCASSAYQETQYFGPGTRLLVL.

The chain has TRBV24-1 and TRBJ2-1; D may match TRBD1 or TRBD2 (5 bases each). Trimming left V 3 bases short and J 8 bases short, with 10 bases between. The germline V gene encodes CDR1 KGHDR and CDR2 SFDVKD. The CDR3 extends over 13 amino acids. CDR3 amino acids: CATSDPSGHEQFF. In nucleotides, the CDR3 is TGTGCCACCAGTGATCCGTCGGGGCATGAGCAGTTCTTC.

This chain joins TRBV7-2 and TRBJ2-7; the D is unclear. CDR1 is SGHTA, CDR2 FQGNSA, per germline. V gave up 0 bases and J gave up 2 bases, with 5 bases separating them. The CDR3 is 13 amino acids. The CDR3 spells CASSLAPAYEQYF. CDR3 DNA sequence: TGTGCCAGCAGCTTAGCCCCGGCCTACGAGCAGTACTTC.

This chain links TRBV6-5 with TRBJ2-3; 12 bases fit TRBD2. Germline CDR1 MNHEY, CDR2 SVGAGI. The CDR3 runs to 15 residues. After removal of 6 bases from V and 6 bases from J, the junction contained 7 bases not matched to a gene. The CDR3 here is CASSSGTSGYDTQYF. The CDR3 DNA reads TGTGCCAGCAGCTCCGGGACTAGCGGGTACGATACGCAGTATTTT.

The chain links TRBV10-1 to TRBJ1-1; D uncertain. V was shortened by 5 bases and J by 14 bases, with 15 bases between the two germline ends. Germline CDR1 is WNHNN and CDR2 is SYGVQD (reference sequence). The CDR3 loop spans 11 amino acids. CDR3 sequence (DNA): TGCGCCAGCAGTATCAGCCATAAGTGGTTCTTT. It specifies CASSISHKWFF.

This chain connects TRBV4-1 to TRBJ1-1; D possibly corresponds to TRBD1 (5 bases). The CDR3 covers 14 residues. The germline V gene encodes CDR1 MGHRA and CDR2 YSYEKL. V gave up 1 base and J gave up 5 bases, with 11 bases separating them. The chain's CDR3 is CASSQANRRTEAFF. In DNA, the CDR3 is TGCGCCAGCAGCCAAGCCAACAGGCGAACTGAAGCTTTCTTT.

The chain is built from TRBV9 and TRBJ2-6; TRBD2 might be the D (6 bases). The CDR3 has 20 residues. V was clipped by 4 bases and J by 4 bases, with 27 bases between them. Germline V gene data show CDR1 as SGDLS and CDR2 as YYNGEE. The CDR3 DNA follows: TGTGCCAGCAGCACTCGCCTCGTTTATTACGGGGAGGACGGGGCCAACGTCCTGACTTTC. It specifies CASSTRLVYYGEDGANVLTF.

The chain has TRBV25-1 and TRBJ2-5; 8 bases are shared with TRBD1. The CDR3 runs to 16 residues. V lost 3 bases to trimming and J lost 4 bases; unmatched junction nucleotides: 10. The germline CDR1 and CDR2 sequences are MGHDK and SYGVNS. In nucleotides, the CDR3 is TGTGCCAGCAGTGACCATTTACAGGGGGATCGAGAGACCCAGTACTTC. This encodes CASSDHLQGDRETQYF.